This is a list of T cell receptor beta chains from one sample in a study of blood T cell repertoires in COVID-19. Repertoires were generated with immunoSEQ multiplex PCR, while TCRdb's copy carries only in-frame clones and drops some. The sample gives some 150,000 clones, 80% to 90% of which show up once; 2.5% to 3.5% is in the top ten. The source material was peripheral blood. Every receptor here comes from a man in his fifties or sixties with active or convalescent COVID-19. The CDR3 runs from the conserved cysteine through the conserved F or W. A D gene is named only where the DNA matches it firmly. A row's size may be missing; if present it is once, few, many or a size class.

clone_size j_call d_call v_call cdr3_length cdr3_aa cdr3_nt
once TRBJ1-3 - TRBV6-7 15 CASSFPGRRGNTIYF TGTGCCAGCAGTTTCCCAGGGAGGAGGGGAAACACCATATATTTT
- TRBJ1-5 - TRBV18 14 CASSPGRENQPQHF TGTGCCAGCTCACCAGGACGGGAAAATCAGCCCCAGCATTTT
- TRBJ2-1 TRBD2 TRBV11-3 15 CASSASGGSYNEQFF TGTGCCAGCAGCGCTAGCGGGGGCTCCTACAATGAGCAGTTCTTC
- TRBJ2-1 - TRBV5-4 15 CASSLVGGPYNEQFF TGTGCCAGCAGCCTCGTCGGAGGGCCCTACAATGAGCAGTTCTTC
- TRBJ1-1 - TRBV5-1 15 CASSLAGDKNTEAFF TGCGCCAGCAGCTTGGCTGGGGACAAAAACACTGAAGCTTTCTTT
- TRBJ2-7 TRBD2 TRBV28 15 CASSLRLAGYYEQYF TGTGCCAGCAGTTTAAGGCTAGCGGGGTACTACGAGCAGTACTTC
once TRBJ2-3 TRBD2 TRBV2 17 CASNYHLAGGPIDTQYF TGTGCCAGCAATTACCATCTAGCGGGAGGGCCGATAGATACGCAGTATTTT
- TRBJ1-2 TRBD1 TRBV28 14 CASKEQGANYGYTF TGTGCCAGCAAGGAACAGGGGGCTAACTATGGCTACACCTTC
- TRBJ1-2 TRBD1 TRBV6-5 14 CASSPDRGDYGYTF TGTGCCAGCAGCCCAGACAGGGGAGACTATGGCTACACCTTC
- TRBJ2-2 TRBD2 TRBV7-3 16 CASSPGVAGEAGELFF TGTGCCAGCAGCCCCGGGGTAGCGGGAGAAGCCGGGGAGCTGTTTTTT
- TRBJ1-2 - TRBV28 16 CASSLDQVGGRYGYTF TGTGCCAGCAGTTTAGATCAAGTAGGCGGCCGCTATGGCTACACCTTC
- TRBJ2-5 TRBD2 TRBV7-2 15 CASSRGLAGGETQYF TGTGCCAGCAGCCGTGGACTAGCGGGAGGGGAGACCCAGTACTTC
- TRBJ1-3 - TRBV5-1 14 CASSFSSSGNTIYF TGCGCCAGCAGCTTCTCGAGCTCTGGAAACACCATATATTTT
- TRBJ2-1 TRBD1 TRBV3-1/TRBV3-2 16 CASSRDRGFSYNEQFF TGTGCCAGCAGCCGTGACAGGGGATTCTCCTACAATGAGCAGTTCTTC
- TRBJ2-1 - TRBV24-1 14 CATTPAGGGNEQFF TGTGCCACCACCCCGGCAGGGGGAGGCAATGAGCAGTTCTTC
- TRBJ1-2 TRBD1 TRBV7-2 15 CASSPGQGVNYGYTF TGTGCCAGCAGCCCTGGACAGGGAGTTAACTATGGCTACACCTTC
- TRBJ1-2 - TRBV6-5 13 CASSYNSNYGYTF TGTGCCAGCAGTTACAACAGTAACTATGGCTACACCTTC
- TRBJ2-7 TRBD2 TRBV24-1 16 CATSDSSRGGSYEQYF TGTGCCACCAGTGATTCCTCCCGGGGGGGGTCCTACGAGCAGTACTTC
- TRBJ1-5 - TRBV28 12 CASSWSEIPQHF TGTGCCAGCAGTTGGTCGGAGATTCCCCAGCATTTT
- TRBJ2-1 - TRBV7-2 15 CASSLMSGTYNEQFF TGTGCCAGCAGCTTAATGTCGGGGACTTACAATGAGCAGTTCTTC
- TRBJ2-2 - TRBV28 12 CASTVGTGELFF TGTGCCAGCACCGTCGGGACCGGGGAGCTGTTTTTT
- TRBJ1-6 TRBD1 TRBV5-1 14 CASSLRTGDSPLHF TGCGCCAGCAGCTTGCGTACAGGGGATTCACCCCTCCACTTT
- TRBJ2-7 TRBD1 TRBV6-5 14 CASSLRQGIYEQYF TGTGCCAGCAGTCTAAGACAGGGGATCTACGAGCAGTACTTC
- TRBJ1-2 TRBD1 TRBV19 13 CASSVDRGYGYTF TGTGCCAGTAGTGTCGACAGGGGCTATGGCTACACCTTC
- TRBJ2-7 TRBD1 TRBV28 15 CASTAPRQGAYEQYF TGTGCCAGCACTGCTCCCCGGCAGGGGGCCTACGAGCAGTACTTC
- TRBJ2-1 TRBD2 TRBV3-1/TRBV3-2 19 CASSIGTSGGLSSYNEQFF TGTGCCAGCAGCATTGGGACTAGCGGGGGCTTGAGCTCCTACAATGAGCAGTTCTTC
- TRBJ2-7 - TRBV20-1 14 CSASPERAPYEQYF TGCAGTGCTAGTCCAGAGCGGGCCCCCTACGAGCAGTACTTC